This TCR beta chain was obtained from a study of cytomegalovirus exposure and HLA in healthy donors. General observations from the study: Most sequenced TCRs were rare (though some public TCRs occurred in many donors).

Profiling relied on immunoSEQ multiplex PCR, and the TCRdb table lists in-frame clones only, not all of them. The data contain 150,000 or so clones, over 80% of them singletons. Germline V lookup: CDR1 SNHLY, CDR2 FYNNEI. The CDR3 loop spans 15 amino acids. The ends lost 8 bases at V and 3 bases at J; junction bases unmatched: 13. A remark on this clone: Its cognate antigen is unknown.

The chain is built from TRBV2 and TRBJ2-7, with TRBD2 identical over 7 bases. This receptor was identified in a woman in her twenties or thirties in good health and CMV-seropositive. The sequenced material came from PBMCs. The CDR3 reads CASQKLGGADYEQYF. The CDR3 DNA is TGTGCCAGCCAGAAATTGGGAGGGGCGGACTACGAGCAGTACTTC.